This T cell receptor (beta chain) originates from a study of T-cell reconstitution after alpha-beta-depleted transplantation in children listed by TCRdb under 2016. Regarding the research as a whole: Using TCR repertoire profiling, the study quantitatively followed how T-cell immune reconstitution unfolded in children after TCRalphabeta/CD19-depleted allogeneic hematopoietic cell transplantation. What the work shows at the level of the full study, not this receptor alone: The apparently early alphabetaT-cell count recovery about two months after transplant was reportedly dependent on only several hundred rapidly expanded clones derived from non-depleted graft cells. The high TCRbeta diversity at day 60 in some patients was ascribed to recipient T cells and intrathymic progenitors that had survived conditioning. Hyperexpanded clone frequencies declined over subsequent months; after one year, T-cell counts and TCRbeta diversity were mostly attributed to newly produced T cells.

Notes on this clonotype: Its recognized antigen is unknown. No qualities accompany the bases; no much larger clone lies one base away.

Per the publication, the treatment or condition label means: allogeneic hematopoietic cell transplantation with graft depleted of TCRalphabeta T cells and CD19 B cells. The transplant recipients were children given TCRalphabeta/CD19-depleted allogeneic hematopoietic cell grafts. The library was obtained by PCR. The reads were generated on an Illumina HiSeq 2500. TCR libraries were prepared with molecular barcoding, using unique molecular identifiers to normalize TCRbeta repertoire quantification. TCRdb itself trimmed the public reads at Q25 with fastp, ran MiXCR and retained productive beta chains. Duplicate CDR3 protein sequences are folded into a single record with the most common DNA and genes. The table for this sample lists nearly 350,000 distinct CDR3 sequences; around 15% of them were counted only once. Around 43% of the sample is held by the ten biggest clonotypes. V loses 2 bases of germline sequence and J loses 0 bases, and the interval between the two ends is 16 bases. Including cysteine and phenylalanine, the CDR3 has 16 amino acids. Only the CDR3 part of the read is kept: 48 bases, read in frame from the first base. According to the germline V gene (reference sequence), CDR1 reads DFQATT and CDR2 reads SNEGSKA.

The sequence derives from a male patient aged 2-15 years who had a stem cell transplant for acute lymphoblastic leukemia, so the T cells may come from the graft donor. The source material was PBMCs, mostly from graft donor cells, sampled 360 days after TCRalphabeta/CD19-depleted stem cell transplant. The chain employs TRBV20-1 and TRBJ1-1; a tentative D match to TRBD1 spans 5 bases. The DNA reads TGCAGTGCTAGATGGGCGGCAAAAGGGGTGAACACTGAAGCTTTCTTT. This yields the protein CSARWAAKGVNTEAFF.